The TCR beta chain under discussion was sequenced for a study of vaccination and CD4 T cells after COVID-19. Study in general: As control conditions, cultures were given either a CEFX pool serving as positive control, an HIV-1 Nef pool, or no peptide at all.

A remark on this clonotype: The target antigen is unknown. One end of the junction fails to match germline, which may point to a read error.

Documented treatment: roughly ten-day PBMC culture with coronavirus spike peptide pools or control peptides (ViraFEST assay). Those CD4+ T cells from the unexposed donor predate the COVID-19 pandemic (2011-2018). Sequenced with the Oncomine TCR Beta short-read assay was DNA taken from cultured CD4+ T cells. TCRdb reprocessed the PCR reads with MiXCR, giving one entry per CDR3 protein. The table includes thousands of distinct CDR3 sequences, 25% to 40% detected once. The germline V gene encodes CDR1 MNHEY and CDR2 SMNVEV (reference sequence). This CDR3 is 14 amino acids long. This chain links TRBV27 with TRBJ2-1; D may correspond to TRBD1 or TRBD2 (5 bases each). The sequencing sample was made of CD4+ T cells from blood, cultured in vitro. This sequence was found in a human donor in good health. CDR3: CAISAGTAYTEQFF. CDR3 nucleotides: TGTGCCATTTCGGCCGGGACCGCCTACACTGAGCAGTTCTTC.